These 21 T cell receptor beta chains originate from one sample sequenced in a study of Ad26.COV2.S vaccination and SARS-CoV-2 variants (dated by TCRdb to about 2021). The library was produced with the immunoSEQ multiplex PCR assay. TCRdb retrieved this table from immuneACCESS and kept in-frame rearrangements only. Not all clones are present; in checked studies, unresolved V genes account for under half, and no reason is known for the remainder. This sample lists hundreds of thousands of clones; roughly nine tenths were detected once. The top ten constitute over 1.3% of the sample. The meaning of the sample's treatment or condition label: 15 to 20 received Ad26.COV2.S at low or high dose, single or two shots; 5 received placebo; per-sample allocation not given. For vaccine and placebo recipients, the sequenced repertoires came from samples collected on day 63 after the first injection. The sequences come from peripheral blood, collected in a trial of Ad26.COV2.S vaccine versus placebo. The receptors shown here come from a person aged 18 to 59 who received the Ad26.COV2.S COVID-19 vaccine or a placebo.

This chain uses TRBV27 with TRBJ2-1; unclear D gene. Germline V lookup: CDR1 MNHEY, CDR2 SMNVEV (reference sequence). The CDR3 covers 12 residues. The V end lost 4 bases, the J end lost 9 bases, and 10 bases lay between the germline ends. CDR3 bases: TGTGCCAGCAGTTCTCCTTGGAGTGAGCAGTTCTTC. Residues: CASSSPWSEQFF.

The V call is TRBV7-8, the J call TRBJ2-1; TRBD1 matches 11 bases. The CDR3 totals 14 residues. The V and J ends lost 5 bases and 9 bases, in that order; junction bases with no gene match: 6. The germline V gene has CDR1 SGHVS and CDR2 FQNEAQ. Written as DNA, the CDR3 is TGTGCCAGCAGCAACACCGGGACAGGGGGTGAGCAGTTCTTC. Translating it yields CASSNTGTGGEQFF. Drawing the rest from reference TRBV7-8 and TRBJ2-1, the complete variable domain is GAGVSQSPRYKVAKRGQDVALRCDPISGHVSLFWYQQALGQGPEFLTYFQNEAQLDKSGLPSDRFFAERPEGSVSTLKIQRTQQEDSAVYLCASSNTGTGGEQFFGPGTRLTVL.

The gene calls are TRBV6-5 and TRBJ1-3; no reliable D call. The germline V gene encodes CDR1 MNHEY and CDR2 SVGAGI. CDR3 size: 15 residues. V was clipped by 8 bases and J by 0 bases, with 14 bases between them. CDR3 in amino acids: CASQISTRSGNTIYF. As DNA, the CDR3 is TGTGCCAGCCAAATTTCGACCCGCTCTGGAAACACCATATATTTT.

This clone was seen just once. The V and J genes are TRBV5-1 and TRBJ2-5; D is ambiguous. V lost 4 bases and J lost 5, with 18 bases in between. This CDR3 region has 15 residues. Germline V gene sequence: CDR1 SGHRS, CDR2 YFSETQ. CDR3 DNA sequence: TGCGCCAGCAGCCCCGCGTTGAGCCGGGTGGAGACCCAGTACTTC. It translates to CASSPALSRVETQYF.

The rearrangement uses TRBV5-4 and TRBJ2-6; D not resolved. V lost 2 bases and J 0 bases, leaving 9 bases between the germline ends. The CDR3 extends over 16 amino acids. CDR1 SGHNT and CDR2 YYREEE come from the germline V gene (reference sequence). The CDR3 loop is CASSFGPSSGANVLTF. The CDR3 DNA sequence: TGTGCCAGCAGCTTCGGTCCGAGCTCTGGGGCCAACGTCCTGACTTTC.

The chain recombines TRBV6-5 with TRBJ2-1; no reliable D call. Trimming took 5 bases from V and 6 from J, leaving 11 bases between them. The germline gives CDR1 MNHEY, CDR2 SVGAGI. This CDR3 region has 13 residues. CDR3 in amino acids: CASSIDTSNEQFF. CDR3 nucleotides: TGTGCCAGCAGTATAGACACATCCAATGAGCAGTTCTTC.

V gene TRBV29-1 combines with J gene TRBJ1-3; D may be TRBD1 (6 bases). This CDR3 has 12 residues. V was clipped by 2 bases and J by 8 bases, with 10 bases between them. Germline-derived CDR1 and CDR2 are SQVTM and ANQGSEA. The DNA for the CDR3 is TGCAGCGTTGAAACAGGGATAGACACCATATATTTT. This gives the protein CSVETGIDTIYF.

This clone turned up a few times. The chain combines TRBV2 with TRBJ1-1; D is possibly TRBD1 (5 bases). The V and J ends lost 4 bases and 4 bases respectively, with 13 bases between them. The CDR3 totals 14 residues. In germline, CDR1 is SNHLY, CDR2 FYNNEI. The CDR3 sequence: CASSGAGRSTEAFF. CDR3 coding DNA: TGTGCCAGCAGTGGGGCAGGGAGATCCACTGAAGCTTTCTTT.

V and J are TRBV10-3 and TRBJ2-1; unclear D gene. Per germline, CDR1 ENHRY and CDR2 SYGVKD. The V end was cut by 0 bases, the J end by 0 bases, with 9 bases between. This CDR3 comprises 16 residues. The CDR3 coding sequence is TGTGCCATCAGTGAGTCGCTGGTCCGCTCCTACAATGAGCAGTTCTTC. This codes for CAISESLVRSYNEQFF.

This chain connects TRBV27 to TRBJ2-7; no clear D gene. V shed 3 bases and J shed 3 bases, with 12 bases lying between them. The CDR3 length is 14 residues. Per germline, CDR1 MNHEY and CDR2 SMNVEV (reference sequence). The CDR3 DNA follows: TGTGCCAGCAGTTTCTCCTCGGGTGTCTACGAGCAGTACTTC. Protein: CASSFSSGVYEQYF.

This sequence joins TRBV7-9 and TRBJ2-1, with TRBD2 matching over 8 bases. The CDR3 runs to 16 residues. J lost 2 bases, V lost 5 bases, and 8 bases had no gene match. CDR1 is SEHNR, CDR2 FQNEAQ, per germline (reference sequence). CDR3 in amino acids: CASSPVGAGAYNEQFF. DNA for the CDR3: TGTGCCAGCAGCCCGGTGGGAGCGGGGGCCTACAATGAGCAGTTCTTC.

The V call is TRBV24-1, the J call TRBJ2-1; 9 bases map to TRBD2. CDR1 is KGHDR and CDR2 is SFDVKD in the germline V gene. This CDR3 comprises 16 residues. After removal of 1 base from V and 4 bases from J, the junction contained 4 bases not matched to a gene. As DNA, the CDR3 is TGTGCCACCAGTGATTTAGCGGGAGGATCTTACAATGAGCAGTTCTTC. This sequence encodes CATSDLAGGSYNEQFF.

This chain connects TRBV19 to TRBJ1-1, with 10 bases matching TRBD1. The CDR3 is made up of 15 amino acids. V was pared by 4 bases and J by 2 bases, with 4 bases of the junction left unmatched. Germline CDR1 is LNHDA and CDR2 is SQIVND (reference sequence). CDR3: CASSRRQGANTEAFF. CDR3 bases: TGTGCCAGTAGTAGACGACAGGGGGCCAACACTGAAGCTTTCTTT.

The CDR3 region has the DNA TGCGCCAGCAGCTTGGGACAGGAGTACGAGCAGTACTTC. This encodes CASSLGQEYEQYF. This chain joins TRBV5-1 and TRBJ2-7; possible D gene TRBD1, 6 bases. V was trimmed by 0 bases and J by 4 bases, leaving 8 bases between them. The CDR3 is 13 amino acids. Germline V gene sequence: CDR1 SGHRS, CDR2 YFSETQ.

The rearrangement links TRBV29-1 to TRBJ2-1, with a weak D call TRBD2 (6 bases). This CDR3 region has 15 residues. V was cut by 1 base and J by 2 bases, with 12 bases left in between. Germline lookup yields CDR1 SQVTM and CDR2 ANQGSEA. The CDR3 coding sequence is TGCAGCGTTGAAGGGTGGAGGGCAGCCTACAATGAGCAGTTCTTC. It yields the protein CSVEGWRAAYNEQFF.

The rearrangement joins TRBV27 to TRBJ2-7, with D possibly TRBD1 on 6 matching bases. V dropped 2 bases and J dropped 3 bases, with 11 bases sitting between them. This CDR3 is built from 14 residues. Germline CDR1 and CDR2: MNHEY and SMNVEV (reference sequence). The CDR3 spells CASSLGGHRYEQYF. The CDR3 region has the DNA TGTGCCAGCAGTTTAGGGGGCCACCGCTACGAGCAGTACTTC.

This clone was recorded once. The chain has TRBV5-4 and TRBJ1-1; D gene unclear. The CDR3 runs 13 residues. The germline gives CDR1 SGHNT, CDR2 YYREEE (reference sequence). Trimming stripped 2 bases from V and 5 bases from J, with 10 bases between. The chain's CDR3 is CASSFWGGTEAFF. The CDR3 DNA sequence: TGTGCCAGCAGCTTTTGGGGAGGAACTGAAGCTTTCTTT.

The chain employs TRBV6-5 and TRBJ1-5, with D uncertain. V lost 5 bases and J 4 bases, leaving 12 bases between the germline ends. CDR3 length equals 14 residues. Germline V gives CDR1 MNHEY, CDR2 SVGAGI. CDR3: CASSPWSGNQPQHF. As DNA, the CDR3 is TGTGCCAGCAGTCCTTGGTCGGGGAATCAGCCCCAGCATTTT.

This clone appeared a single time. The chain employs TRBV29-1 and TRBJ2-1; 11 bases are shared with TRBD2. The CDR3 has 20 residues. V shed 0 bases, J shed 4 bases, and the junction held 17 bases outside the gene matches. The V gene's germline CDR1 is SQVTM and CDR2 ANQGSEA. The CDR3 DNA is TGCAGCGTTGAAGATCGGCTAGCGGGAGGTAGGAGGAGGATTTACAATGAGCAGTTCTTC. Translation gives CSVEDRLAGGRRRIYNEQFF.

The chain links TRBV12-3 or TRBV12-4 to TRBJ2-7; D is uncertain. V was clipped by 0 bases and J by 10 bases, with 10 bases between them. The CDR3 is 12 amino acids. This CDR3 is CASSLAPSPQYF. For the CDR3, the DNA is TGTGCCAGCAGTTTAGCCCCCAGCCCTCAGTACTTC.

The chain combines TRBV19 with TRBJ2-7, with TRBD2 identical over 15 bases. The V gene end was trimmed by 5 bases and the J gene end by 5 bases; junction bases not matched to a gene: 10. Germline CDR1 reads LNHDA; CDR2 reads SQIVND (reference sequence). The CDR3 extends over 17 amino acids. CDR3 nucleotide sequence: TGTGCCAGTAGTCCACGGACTAGCGGGAGGGCCGTCCACGAGCAGTACTTC. This gives the protein CASSPRTSGRAVHEQYF.